The source of this T cell receptor (beta chain) is a study of technical replicates of blood from a handful of donors. Sequenced by immunoSEQ multiplex PCR; TCRdb stores in-frame clones only, minus some. The data hold about 73,000 clones, with approximately 91% observed a single time. The sample taken for sequencing was PBMCs. The origin of this receptor is a human donor in good health. Some clones in this sample may be carry-over from other donors' samples.

CDR3 coding DNA: TGTGCCAGCTCACCGGTGCAGGGGGCCATGAACACTGAAGCTTTCTTT. Its translation is CASSPVQGAMNTEAFF. The chain uses TRBV18 and TRBJ1-1; 8 positions match TRBD1. The CDR3 runs 16 residues. Germline loops: CDR1 KGHSH, CDR2 LQKENI. V was clipped by 3 bases and J by 0 bases; unmatched bases: 6.